This T cell receptor (beta chain) emerged from a study of Ad26.COV2.S vaccination and SARS-CoV-2 variants. Study details: The donor participated in the COV1001 trial, in its Ad26.COV2.S arm. Donor got 5x10^10 or 1x10^11 viral particles of Ad26.COV2.S. Whole-study results and caveats: The study found similar non-spike TCR breadth in vaccine and placebo recipients.

Indicated treatment: 19 received Ad26.COV2.S at low or high dose, single or two shots; several received placebo; per-sample allocation not given. Repertoires come from day 63 after the first vaccine or placebo injection. With respect to this clone: Its target is unknown.

V dropped 3 bases and J dropped 7; count of bases not matched to a gene: 18. The CDR3 is 19 amino acids. Only in-frame clones appear in the TCRdb table, and some are missing; sequencing was by immunoSEQ multiplex PCR. This table holds approximately 240,000 clones, 88% found once. The sample in question was peripheral blood, obtained in a trial of Ad26.COV2.S vaccine versus placebo. The chain uses TRBV23-1 and TRBJ1-6; 7 positions agree with TRBD1. TRBV23-1 is placed among ORFs of uncertain function. The sequence was obtained from a person between 18 and 65 years old who received the Ad26.COV2.S COVID-19 vaccine or a placebo. The CDR3 region is CASSQSGTDLPWTNSPLHF. The CDR3 coding sequence is TGCGCCAGCAGTCAGTCCGGGACAGACCTCCCATGGACCAATTCACCCCTCCACTTT.